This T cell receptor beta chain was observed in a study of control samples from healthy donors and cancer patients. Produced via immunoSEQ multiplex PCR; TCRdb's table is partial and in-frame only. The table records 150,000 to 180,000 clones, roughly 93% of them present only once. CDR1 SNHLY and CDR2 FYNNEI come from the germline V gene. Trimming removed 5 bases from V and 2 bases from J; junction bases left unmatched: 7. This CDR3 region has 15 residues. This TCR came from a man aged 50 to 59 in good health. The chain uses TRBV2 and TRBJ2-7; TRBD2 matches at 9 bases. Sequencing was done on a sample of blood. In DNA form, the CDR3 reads TGTGCCAGCAGTAGCGGAAGCGGGGGGACCTACGAGCAGTACTTC. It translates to CASSSGSGGTYEQYF.